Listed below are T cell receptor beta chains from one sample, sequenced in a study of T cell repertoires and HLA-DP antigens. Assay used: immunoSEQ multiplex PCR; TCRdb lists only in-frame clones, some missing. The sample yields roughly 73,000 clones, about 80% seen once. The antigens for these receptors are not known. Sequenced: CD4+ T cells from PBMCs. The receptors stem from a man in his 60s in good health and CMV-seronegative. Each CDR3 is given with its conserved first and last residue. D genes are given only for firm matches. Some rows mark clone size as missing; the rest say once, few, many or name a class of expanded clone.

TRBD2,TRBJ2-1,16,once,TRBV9,TGTGCCAGCAGCGTAGGGTCGCTAGCGGGAGGTCATGAGCAGTTCTTC,CASSVGSLAGGHEQFF
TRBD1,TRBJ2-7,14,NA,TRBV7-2,TGTGCCAGCAGTTCTCCTCGACAGGGCGGCGAGCAGTACTTC,CASSSPRQGGEQYF
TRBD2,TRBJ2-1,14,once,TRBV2,TGTGCCAGCAGTGATCGGGGGGGCTTCAATGAGCAGTTCTTC,CASSDRGGFNEQFF
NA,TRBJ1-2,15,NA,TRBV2,TGTGCCAGCAGTGAAGCGGTTGACAGCCGCTATGGCTACACCTTC,CASSEAVDSRYGYTF
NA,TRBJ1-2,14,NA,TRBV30,TGTGCCTGGAGTCCCTACACAGCTAACTATGGCTACACCTTC,CAWSPYTANYGYTF
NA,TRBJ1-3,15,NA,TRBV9,TGTGCCAGCAGCGTAGCGGGGGGTACGGGAAACACCATATATTTT,CASSVAGGTGNTIYF
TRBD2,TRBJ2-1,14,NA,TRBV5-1,TGCGCCAGCAAGGTAGCGGGAGCCCGTAATGAGCAGTTCTTC,CASKVAGARNEQFF
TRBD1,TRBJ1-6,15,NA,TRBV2,TGTGCCAGCAGACTCCGGGACAGCTTTAATTCACCCCTCCACTTT,CASRLRDSFNSPLHF
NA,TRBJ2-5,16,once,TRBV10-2,TGCGCCAGCAGTGAGTCGCATGGGGTCGGTCAAGAGACCCAGTACTTC,CASSESHGVGQETQYF
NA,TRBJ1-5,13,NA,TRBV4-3,TGCGCCAGCAGCCAAGAAGCTGATCAGCCCCAGCATTTT,CASSQEADQPQHF
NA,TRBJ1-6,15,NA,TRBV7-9,TGTGCCAGCAGCTTAGAAGGGGGTGGGAATTCACCCCTCCACTTT,CASSLEGGGNSPLHF
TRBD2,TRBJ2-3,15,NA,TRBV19,TGTGCCAGTAGTCCTCGCGGGAGACGCACAGATACGCAGTATTTT,CASSPRGRRTDTQYF
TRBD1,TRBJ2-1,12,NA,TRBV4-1,TGCGCCGCCGGGACAGGGTCCAATGAGCAGTTCTTC,CAAGTGSNEQFF
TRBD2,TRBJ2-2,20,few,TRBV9,TGTGCCAGCAGCGTAGAGTTCGGGGCTAGCGGGAGTCGTAGCACCGGGGAGCTGTTTTTT,CASSVEFGASGSRSTGELFF
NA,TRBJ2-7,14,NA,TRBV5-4,TGTGCCAGCACCCCGCGAGCAGACTCCTACGAGCAGTACTTC,CASTPRADSYEQYF
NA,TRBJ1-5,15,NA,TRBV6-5,TGTGCCAGCAGTTACTCGATCGGTGGGGGTCAGCCCCAGCATTTT,CASSYSIGGGQPQHF
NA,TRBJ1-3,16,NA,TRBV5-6,TGTGCCAGCAGCTTGAGGGGCGACTACTCTGGAAACACCATATATTTT,CASSLRGDYSGNTIYF
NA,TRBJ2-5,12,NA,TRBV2,TGTGCCAGCACGACCGATAAGGGGACCCAGTACTTC,CASTTDKGTQYF
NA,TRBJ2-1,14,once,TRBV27,TGTGCCAGCAGTTTAGCGGATCCGTACAATGAGCAGTTCTTC,CASSLADPYNEQFF
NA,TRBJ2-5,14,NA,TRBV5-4,TGTGCCAGCAGTCAAACACCTATGGGGGAGACCCAGTACTTC,CASSQTPMGETQYF
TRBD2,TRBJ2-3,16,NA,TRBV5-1,TGCGCCAGCAGCTTGGGGGCGGGGGGCGAAACAGATACGCAGTATTTT,CASSLGAGGETDTQYF
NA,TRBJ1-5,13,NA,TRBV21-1,TGTGCCCCCGGGACAGAGGCTAATCAGCCCCAGCATTTT,CAPGTEANQPQHF
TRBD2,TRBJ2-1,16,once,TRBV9,TGTGCCAGCAGCGCACCCTTCAGTCAGCGGGGGGGTGAGCAGTTCTTC,CASSAPFSQRGGEQFF
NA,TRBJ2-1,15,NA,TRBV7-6,TGTGCCAGCAGCCCTGGCGGGGGCAGCTACAATGAGCAGTTCTTC,CASSPGGGSYNEQFF
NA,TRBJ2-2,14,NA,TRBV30,TGTGCCGGAGGGGGGGGTGTTAACACCGGGGAGCTGTTTTTT,CAGGGGVNTGELFF
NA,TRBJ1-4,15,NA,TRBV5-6,TGTGCCAGCAGCTTGGCCCCAGCAACTAATGAAAAACTGTTTTTT,CASSLAPATNEKLFF
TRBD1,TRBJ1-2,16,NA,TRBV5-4,TGTGCCAGCAGCTCTAGGGCAGGGGGCGAGGGCTATGGCTACACCTTC,CASSSRAGGEGYGYTF
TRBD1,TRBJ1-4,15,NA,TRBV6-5,TGTGCCAGCAGGCCAATGGGACAGATAAATGAAAAACTGTTTTTT,CASRPMGQINEKLFF
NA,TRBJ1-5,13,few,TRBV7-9,TGTGCCAGCAGCTTAGAGAACTATCAGCCCCAGCATTTT,CASSLENYQPQHF
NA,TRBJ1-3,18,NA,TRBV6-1,TGTGCCAGCAGTGAAGCATTCGGGACCGCTAGCTCTGGAAACACCATATATTTT,CASSEAFGTASSGNTIYF
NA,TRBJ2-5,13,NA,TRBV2,TGTGCCAGCAGTGGTAGTCTCGGGGAGACCCAGTACTTC,CASSGSLGETQYF
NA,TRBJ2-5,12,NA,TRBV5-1,TGCGCCAGCAGCTTGCCGGGAGAAATCCAGTACTTC,CASSLPGEIQYF
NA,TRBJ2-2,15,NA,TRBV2,TGTGCCAGCAGTGAAAACCCGGCGAACACCGGGGAGCTGTTTTTT,CASSENPANTGELFF
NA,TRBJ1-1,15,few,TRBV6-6,TGTGCCAGCAGTTCCCAAGCCCAGACGGGTACTGAAGCTTTCTTT,CASSSQAQTGTEAFF
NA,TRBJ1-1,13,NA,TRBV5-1,TGCGCCAGCAGCTCAAGTCGGGAGGCTGAAGCTTTCTTT,CASSSSREAEAFF
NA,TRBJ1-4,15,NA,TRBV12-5,TGTGCTAGTGGTTTGGGGGATTCAACTAATGAAAAACTGTTTTTT,CASGLGDSTNEKLFF
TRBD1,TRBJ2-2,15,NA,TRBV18,TGTGCCAGCTCGTCGGACAGGGGCCTCCTCGGGGAGCTGTTTTTT,CASSSDRGLLGELFF
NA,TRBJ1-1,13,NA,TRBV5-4,TGTGCCAGCAGCTTGGGGGGGAACACTGAAGCTTTCTTT,CASSLGGNTEAFF
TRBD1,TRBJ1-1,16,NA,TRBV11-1,TGTGCCAGCAGCTCTCCGGGACAGGCCTTTCACACTGAAGCTTTCTTT,CASSSPGQAFHTEAFF
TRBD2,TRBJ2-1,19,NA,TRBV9,TGTGCCAGCAGCGTAGAAACCGGACTAGCGAAGAGCTCCTACAATGAGCAGTTCTTC,CASSVETGLAKSSYNEQFF
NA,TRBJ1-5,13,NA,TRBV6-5,TGTGCCGCCCAACAGGGAGGAGACCAGCCCCAGCATTTT,CAAQQGGDQPQHF
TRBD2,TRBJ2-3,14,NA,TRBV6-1,TGTGCCAGCAGGGAGCGGGGGCCGACAGATACGCAGTATTTT,CASRERGPTDTQYF
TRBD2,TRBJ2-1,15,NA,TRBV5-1,TGCGCCAGCAACCCCGGGGGGAATTCCTACAATGAGCAGTTCTTC,CASNPGGNSYNEQFF
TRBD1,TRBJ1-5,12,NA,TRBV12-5,TGTGCTAGTGGTGCTACAGGGGGGGCCCAGCATTTT,CASGATGGAQHF
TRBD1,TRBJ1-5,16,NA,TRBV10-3,TGTGCCATCAGTGAGTCGAGGGGGCGGAACAATCAGCCCCAGCATTTT,CAISESRGRNNQPQHF
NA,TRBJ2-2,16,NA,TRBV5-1,TGCGCCAGCAGCTTGGTTTCTAGCTATGCCCCCGGGGAGCTGTTTTTT,CASSLVSSYAPGELFF
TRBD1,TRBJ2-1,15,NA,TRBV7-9,TGTGCCAGCAGCTGGGGACAGGGGTTTGGCAATGAGCAGTTCTTC,CASSWGQGFGNEQFF
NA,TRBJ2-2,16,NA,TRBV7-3,TGTGCCAGCAGCCCGCAGGGAAAACCGAACACCGGGGAGCTGTTTTTT,CASSPQGKPNTGELFF
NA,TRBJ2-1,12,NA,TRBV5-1,TGCGCCAGCAGTTTAGGGGGCAATGAGCAGTTCTTC,CASSLGGNEQFF
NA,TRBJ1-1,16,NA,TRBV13,TGTGCCAGCAGCTTACGGCCTGACAGCTTTTACACTGAAGCTTTCTTT,CASSLRPDSFYTEAFF